This T cell receptor beta chain is drawn from a study of long-term antiretroviral therapy in people with HIV. Regarding the study as a whole: Subsequent to ART, diversity was augmented yet persisted below that of transplant donor controls.

Roughly 1-10 million cryopreserved PBMC were held in samples before DNA extraction. The sample holds a few counts of this clone. What it binds is unknown. Survey-level immunoSEQ v3.0 assays were run. Sequencing set out to capture roughly 35,000-50,000 T-cell genomes per sample. Sequencing used immunoSEQ multiplex PCR; TCRdb keeps in-frame clones, though not all of them. The sample lists roughly 25,000 clones; around 79% were seen once. The sequence came from a woman under 40 with HIV. Material: unsorted PBMCs, obtained 1.1 years before starting antiretroviral therapy.

CDR3 amino acids: CASSGGGRILSGNTIYF. CDR3 nucleotides: TGTGCCAGCAGCGGTGGAGGGCGGATCCTCTCTGGAAACACCATATATTTT. The V gene is TRBV9, the J gene TRBJ1-3; D remains ambiguous. Germline V gene lookup returns CDR1 SGDLS and CDR2 YYNGEE. The CDR3 contains 17 residues. V shed 3 bases and J shed 0 bases, with 16 bases lying between them.